Listed here are 10 T cell receptor beta chains from one sample, sequenced in a study of neurological immune-mediated disorders. TCRdb reanalysed the 5' RACE reads using MiXCR and keeps one entry per CDR3 protein. The data show 50,000 to 60,000 distinct CDR3 sequences, with about 2.5% seen just once and approximately 3% held by the top ten. Sequencing was carried out using PBMCs. All receptors come from a man aged 45-65 years with multiple sclerosis.

This clonotype has ten or more counts. V usage is TRBV27 and J usage is TRBJ1-5; D ambiguous. Germline lookup yields CDR1 MNHEY and CDR2 SMNVEV (reference sequence). The germline V and J ends were trimmed by 3 bases and 4 bases, with 10 bases remaining between them. The CDR3 extends over 14 amino acids. Here the CDR3 reads CASSFAGPNQPQHF. CDR3 nucleotides: TGTGCCAGCAGTTTCGCCGGACCAAATCAGCCCCAGCATTTT.

This clonotype has a count of ten or more. The chain employs TRBV7-9 and TRBJ2-4, with 7 bases identical to TRBD2. Germline V CDR1 and CDR2: SEHNR, FQNEAQ (reference sequence). V lost 1 base, J lost 4 bases, and 7 bases stayed unmatched. CDR3 length: 16 residues. CDR3: CASSLVAGEKKNIQYF. For the CDR3, the DNA is TGTGCCAGCAGCTTAGTTGCGGGGGAAAAGAAAAACATTCAGTACTTC.

The table lists this clonotype with many counts. This rearrangement joins TRBV12-3 or TRBV12-4 to TRBJ2-7; no clear D. The CDR3 covers 13 residues. V gave up 3 bases and J gave up 2 bases, with 8 bases separating them. CDR3: CASSLKGTYEQYF. The CDR3 DNA is TGTGCCAGCAGTTTGAAAGGGACCTACGAGCAGTACTTC.

This clonotype was counted at least ten times. This chain joins TRBV6-2 or TRBV6-3 and TRBJ2-1; 9 positions match TRBD1. CDR1 MNHEY and CDR2 SVGEGT come from the germline V gene. The CDR3 is made up of 14 amino acids. The V gene end was trimmed by 7 bases and the J gene end by 8 bases; junction bases not matched to a gene: 9. The CDR3 loop reads CASIDRGNRYEQFF. CDR3 DNA: TGTGCCAGCATCGACAGGGGGAATAGGTATGAGCAGTTCTTC.

This clonotype was picked up one time. Possible read error: a much larger clone is one base away. The V and J genes are TRBV5-1 and TRBJ1-1, with 7 bases fitting TRBD1. The CDR3 spans 15 residues. Germline CDR1 reads SGHRS; CDR2 reads YFSETQ. The V segment lost 5 bases and the J segment 2 bases; nucleotides outside the gene matches: 9. In DNA form, the CDR3 reads TGCGCCAGCAGACAACAACAGGGGTCCAACACTGAAGCTTTCTTT. It specifies CASRQQQGSNTEAFF.

In its sample, this clonotype was seen many times. The CDR3 region is CASSFTSTGELFF. CDR3 coding DNA: TGTGCCAGCAGTTTTACTAGTACCGGGGAGCTGTTTTTT. The gene calls are TRBV12-3 or TRBV12-4 and TRBJ2-2; D is possibly TRBD2 (5 bases). Trimming pared 3 bases from V and 5 bases from J, leaving 7 bases between. The CDR3 has 13 residues.

This clonotype has a count of ten or more. The chain joins TRBV6-6 to TRBJ2-6; D gene uncertain. The germline V and J ends were trimmed by 7 bases and 3 bases, with 1 base remaining between them. Per the germline V gene, CDR1 is MNHNY and CDR2 is SVGAGI (reference sequence). This CDR3 has 11 residues. The CDR3 sequence is CASNGANVLTF. The DNA for the CDR3 is TGTGCCAGCAATGGGGCCAACGTCCTGACTTTC.

The table lists this clonotype with many counts. This chain connects TRBV20-1 to TRBJ2-7; tentatively, D is TRBD2 (6 bases). CDR1 is DFQATT, CDR2 SNEGSKA, per germline (reference sequence). CDR3 length: 11 residues. Trimming removed 6 bases from V and 4 bases from J, with 10 bases in between. The CDR3 region has the DNA TGCAGTGCCCTGGGGGGTTACGAGCAGTACTTC. The encoded protein is CSALGGYEQYF.

At least ten counts were recorded for this clonotype. CDR3 protein: CASKGGDTDTQYF. CDR3 coding DNA: TGCGCCAGCAAAGGGGGGGACACAGATACGCAGTATTTT. The genes are TRBV5-1 and TRBJ2-3; a possible D gene is TRBD2 (7 bases). The V gene lost 6 bases and the J gene lost 2 bases, with 10 bases spanning the gap. The CDR3 contains 13 residues. The V gene's germline CDR1 is SGHRS and CDR2 YFSETQ.

This clonotype has at least ten counts. The chain carries TRBV7-2 and TRBJ2-7; 7 bases align to TRBD1. Germline CDR1 and CDR2: SGHTA and FQGNSA. The V gene end was trimmed by 5 bases and the J gene end by 5 bases; junction bases not matched to a gene: 15. The CDR3 consists of 16 residues. The CDR3 region has the DNA TGTGCCAGCAGCCCCCAGAGGGGGCTCCTTGCGGACGAGCAGTACTTC. It specifies CASSPQRGLLADEQYF.